The present T cell receptor (beta chain) was sequenced within a study of shared clonotypes between healthy human individuals. Study-wide context: Each donor contributed plates that comprised three CD4 naive, three CD4 memory, two CD8 naive and one CD8 memory. Findings and caveats of the study: Larger estimated richness was generally seen in naive subsets than in memory subsets.

Libraries were prepared by immunoSEQ multiplex PCR; TCRdb keeps only in-frame clonotypes and omits some of them. The sample shows about 380,000 clones, 96% of them seen only once. This CDR3 comprises 15 residues. Germline V gene lookup returns CDR1 PRHDT and CDR2 FYEKMQ (reference sequence). V shed 5 bases and J 3 bases; nucleotides not matched to a gene: 9. As regards this clone: Its antigen is currently unknown.

The chain is built from TRBV13 and TRBJ2-7; the match to TRBD1 covers 8 bases. The specimen was memory CD8+ T cells sorted from blood. Subset defined: CD45RO+ cells pooled with CCR7-negative TemRA cells. The receptor was derived from a man aged 25 to 45 in good health. The CDR3 loop reads CASSTTGGPYYEQYF. The CDR3 DNA reads TGTGCCAGCAGCACCACAGGGGGGCCCTACTACGAGCAGTACTTC.